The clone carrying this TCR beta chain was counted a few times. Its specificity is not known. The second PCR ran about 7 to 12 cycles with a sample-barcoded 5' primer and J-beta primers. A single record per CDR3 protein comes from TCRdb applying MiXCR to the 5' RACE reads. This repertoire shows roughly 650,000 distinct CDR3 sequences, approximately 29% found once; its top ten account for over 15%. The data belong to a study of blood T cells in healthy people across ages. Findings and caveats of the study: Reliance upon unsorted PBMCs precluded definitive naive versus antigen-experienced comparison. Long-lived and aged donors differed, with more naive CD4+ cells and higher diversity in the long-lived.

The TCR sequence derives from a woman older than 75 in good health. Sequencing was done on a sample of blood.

CDR3 nucleotide sequence: TGTGCCTGGAGTGTACGCTTGACAGTACCCACTGAAGCTTTCTTT. Residues: CAWSVRLTVPTEAFF. This chain links TRBV30 with TRBJ1-1; possible D gene TRBD1, 5 bases. CDR3 size: 15 residues. Looked up from germline, CDR1 is GTSNPN and CDR2 is SVGIG (reference sequence). Trimming removed 0 bases at V and 4 bases at J, with 15 bases between.